A selection of T cell receptor beta chains follows, all from one sample in a study of T-cell memory formation after mild COVID-19. TCRdb processed the 5' RACE reads anew with MiXCR; each CDR3 protein has one entry. The table records about 260,000 distinct CDR3 sequences, roughly 8% of them present only once. The material sequenced was PBMCs or a T cell subset sorted from them (not recorded which). These receptors were collected from a man younger than 35 who had mild COVID-19 (a few samples of this study predate the infection). Cell type and time point are not known. Both conserved end residues are trimmed from each CDR3.

J: TRBJ2-3; V: TRBV15; CDR3: ATVPGTDITDTQY
J: TRBJ1-6; V: TRBV10-3; CDR3: AIRQGDSPLH
J: TRBJ2-5; V: TRBV18; CDR3: ASSVEFRVETQY
J: TRBJ2-1; V: TRBV7-2; CDR3: ASSLVGGLYNEQF
J: TRBJ2-7; V: TRBV5-1; CDR3: ASSLGRGLYEQY
J: TRBJ2-1; V: TRBV6-2/TRBV6-3; CDR3: ASSYGPSGTAYNEQF
J: TRBJ2-1; V: TRBV29-1; CDR3: SVALTWPSSYNEQF
J: TRBJ2-3; V: TRBV5-6; CDR3: ASSLFRSTDTQY
J: TRBJ1-4; V: TRBV5-1; CDR3: ASRTGTGISNEKLF
J: TRBJ1-2; V: TRBV18; CDR3: ASSTTGFGYT
J: TRBJ2-5; V: TRBV12-3/TRBV12-4; CDR3: ASTSGERGLLETQY
J: TRBJ1-1; V: TRBV19; CDR3: ASSIFKGAITEAF
J: TRBJ2-2; V: TRBV10-3; CDR3: AIRGLAGGRTGELF
J: TRBJ1-2; V: TRBV4-1; CDR3: ASSLSGTPGDSYGYT